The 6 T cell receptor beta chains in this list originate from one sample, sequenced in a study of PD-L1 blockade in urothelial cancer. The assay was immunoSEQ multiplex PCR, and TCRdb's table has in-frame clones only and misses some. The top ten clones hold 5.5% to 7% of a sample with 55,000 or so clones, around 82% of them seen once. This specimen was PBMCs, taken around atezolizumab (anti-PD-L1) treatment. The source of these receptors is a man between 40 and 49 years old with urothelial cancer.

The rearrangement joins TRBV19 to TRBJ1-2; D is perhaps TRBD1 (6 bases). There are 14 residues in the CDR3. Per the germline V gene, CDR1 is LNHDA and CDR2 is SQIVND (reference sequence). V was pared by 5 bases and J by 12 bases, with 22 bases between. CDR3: CASSSSSGGLIDTF. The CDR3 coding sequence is TGTGCCAGTAGTTCGTCTTCGGGGGGGCTCATTGACACCTTC.

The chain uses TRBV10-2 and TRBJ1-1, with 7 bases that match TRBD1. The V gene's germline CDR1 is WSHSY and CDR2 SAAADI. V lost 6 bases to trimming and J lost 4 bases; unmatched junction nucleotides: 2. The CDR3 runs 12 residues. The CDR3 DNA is TGCGCCAGCAGGAGGGGGCTCACTGAAGCTTTCTTT. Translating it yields CASRRGLTEAFF.

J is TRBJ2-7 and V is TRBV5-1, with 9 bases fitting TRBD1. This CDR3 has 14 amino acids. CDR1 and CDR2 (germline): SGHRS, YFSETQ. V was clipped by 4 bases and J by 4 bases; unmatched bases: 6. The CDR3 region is CASSTGDRVYEQYF. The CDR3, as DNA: TGCGCCAGCAGCACCGGGGACAGGGTGTACGAGCAGTACTTC.

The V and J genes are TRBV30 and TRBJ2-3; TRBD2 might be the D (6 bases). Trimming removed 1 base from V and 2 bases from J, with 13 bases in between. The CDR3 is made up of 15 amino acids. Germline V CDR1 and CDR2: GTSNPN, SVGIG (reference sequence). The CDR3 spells CAWSGTGLNTDTQYF. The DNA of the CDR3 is TGTGCCTGGAGTGGAACGGGACTGAACACAGATACGCAGTATTTT.

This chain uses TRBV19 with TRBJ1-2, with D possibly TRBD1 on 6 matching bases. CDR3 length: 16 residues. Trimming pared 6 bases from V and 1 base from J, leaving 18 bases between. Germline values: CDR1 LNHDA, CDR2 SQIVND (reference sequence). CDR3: CASRAPSGDVNYGYTF. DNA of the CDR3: TGTGCCAGTAGGGCCCCTTCAGGGGACGTTAACTATGGCTACACCTTC.

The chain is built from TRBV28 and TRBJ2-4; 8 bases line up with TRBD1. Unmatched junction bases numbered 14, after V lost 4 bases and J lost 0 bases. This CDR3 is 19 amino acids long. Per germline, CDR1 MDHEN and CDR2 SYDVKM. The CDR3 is CASSYSTGALPVAKNIQYF. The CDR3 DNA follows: TGTGCCAGCAGTTACTCGACAGGGGCCCTCCCTGTAGCCAAAAACATTCAGTACTTC.